This TCR beta chain was identified during a study of blood T cells in healthy people across ages (dated by TCRdb to 2015 to 2017). Broadly, across the study: In model experiments, template switching captured about one uniquely barcoded TCR beta cDNA molecule for every two T cells. The donors were split into four age groups: young (average about 15 years), middle-aged (39), aged (more than 55) and long-lived (approximately 80). The study analyzed two additional independent replicas of 1 million unique cDNA reads from the same blood draw for two donors, one aged 18 to 30 and one aged 80 or older. To avoid experimental bias, donors of different ages were randomly spread across the sequencing lanes. The study measured age-related changes in TCR beta repertoire diversity using deep sequencing normalized with unique cDNA molecular identifiers.

Receptors were amplified or captured by 5' RACE. The instrument given in TCRdb is Illumina HiSeq 2500. A second PCR of about 6 to 12 cycles was run with a J-beta primer mix and a sample-barcoded 5' primer. A template-switch 5' adaptor carrying 12 random nucleotides introduced a unique molecular identifier onto each TCR beta cDNA molecule. Each sample yielded at least 2.5 million CDR3-containing paired-end reads. All of the RNA was converted into first-strand cDNA using the Mint cDNA synthesis kit, with a TRBC-specific oligonucleotide serving as the primer. After uracil-DNA glycosylase treatment, a first 18-cycle PCR used universal primers M1SS and BC2_uni_R on all cDNA. Concerning the study's data processing: For normalization, 1 million high-quality reads were randomly selected from each sample, with every read carrying a distinct molecular identifier. Instead of being binned into consensus sequences, reads that shared molecular identifiers were thrown out. MiTCR, set to a Q25 quality threshold and the strictest error-elimination algorithm, was used for CDR3 identification, clonotype clustering and error correction. A nonparametric unseen species model with Euler transformation was used to estimate a lower bound on total TCR beta diversity. The public reads were reprocessed in TCRdb via fastp at Q25 and MiXCR, keeping in-frame beta chains. Each CDR3 protein gets just one entry, which takes the most common genes and DNA from the rows behind it. TCRdb assigned the V and J calls; the authors' analysis was not used. A total of around 1.5 million distinct CDR3 sequences appear in this sample, approximately 59% of them only once. Over 5% of the sample belongs to the ten largest clones.

In its sample, this clonotype was seen once. The specificity of this receptor is unknown. No base quality information exists; no much larger clone differs at one position. Findings and caveats that apply to the study as a whole: There was a strong correlation between observed TCR beta diversity and the percentage of naive T cells measured by flow cytometry. Estimates of total diversity from one million sequenced T cells were regarded as lower bounds and underestimates. As age increased, observed TCR beta diversity per million T cells dropped in a roughly linear way, and a significant reduction was already evident by age roughly 40. The CMV infection status of donors was not known, potentially confounding age-related changes in expanded clonotypes. The long-lived group showed more naive CD4+ T cells, fewer expanded clones and increased TCR diversity than the aged group, suggesting age selection. Bulk unsorted PBMC profiling prevented conclusive comparison of naive and antigen-experienced compartments.

V and J are trimmed by 1 base and 1 base, and the gene matches miss 5 bases of the junction. The CDR3 numbers 15 residues from cysteine through phenylalanine. Only the CDR3 portion is preserved as DNA: 45 bases, with reading frame beginning at the first base. Looking up the germline V gene (reference sequence) yields CDR1 DFQATT and CDR2 SNEGSKA. Donors were a few dozen systemically healthy Caucasian individuals from Russia aged 6 to 90 years. Each donor gave 9 to 10 milliliters of peripheral blood, collected into EDTA-treated Vacutainer tubes. PBMCs were isolated by Ficoll-Paque density-gradient centrifugation, with at least 6 million obtained per sample. Trizol reagent was used to extract total RNA from PBMCs, with at least 6 micrograms per sample. The percentages of naive CD45RAhigh/CD27high T cells were determined by flow cytometry on a PBMC aliquot from every donor.

The receptor's source is a young man in good health. Material: blood. This chain is built from TRBV20-1 and TRBJ2-3; 7 bases in between match TRBD2. The nucleotides read TGCAGTGCTAGAGCGGGGGGACCTCGCACAGATACGCAGTATTTT. It translates to CSARAGGPRTDTQYF.